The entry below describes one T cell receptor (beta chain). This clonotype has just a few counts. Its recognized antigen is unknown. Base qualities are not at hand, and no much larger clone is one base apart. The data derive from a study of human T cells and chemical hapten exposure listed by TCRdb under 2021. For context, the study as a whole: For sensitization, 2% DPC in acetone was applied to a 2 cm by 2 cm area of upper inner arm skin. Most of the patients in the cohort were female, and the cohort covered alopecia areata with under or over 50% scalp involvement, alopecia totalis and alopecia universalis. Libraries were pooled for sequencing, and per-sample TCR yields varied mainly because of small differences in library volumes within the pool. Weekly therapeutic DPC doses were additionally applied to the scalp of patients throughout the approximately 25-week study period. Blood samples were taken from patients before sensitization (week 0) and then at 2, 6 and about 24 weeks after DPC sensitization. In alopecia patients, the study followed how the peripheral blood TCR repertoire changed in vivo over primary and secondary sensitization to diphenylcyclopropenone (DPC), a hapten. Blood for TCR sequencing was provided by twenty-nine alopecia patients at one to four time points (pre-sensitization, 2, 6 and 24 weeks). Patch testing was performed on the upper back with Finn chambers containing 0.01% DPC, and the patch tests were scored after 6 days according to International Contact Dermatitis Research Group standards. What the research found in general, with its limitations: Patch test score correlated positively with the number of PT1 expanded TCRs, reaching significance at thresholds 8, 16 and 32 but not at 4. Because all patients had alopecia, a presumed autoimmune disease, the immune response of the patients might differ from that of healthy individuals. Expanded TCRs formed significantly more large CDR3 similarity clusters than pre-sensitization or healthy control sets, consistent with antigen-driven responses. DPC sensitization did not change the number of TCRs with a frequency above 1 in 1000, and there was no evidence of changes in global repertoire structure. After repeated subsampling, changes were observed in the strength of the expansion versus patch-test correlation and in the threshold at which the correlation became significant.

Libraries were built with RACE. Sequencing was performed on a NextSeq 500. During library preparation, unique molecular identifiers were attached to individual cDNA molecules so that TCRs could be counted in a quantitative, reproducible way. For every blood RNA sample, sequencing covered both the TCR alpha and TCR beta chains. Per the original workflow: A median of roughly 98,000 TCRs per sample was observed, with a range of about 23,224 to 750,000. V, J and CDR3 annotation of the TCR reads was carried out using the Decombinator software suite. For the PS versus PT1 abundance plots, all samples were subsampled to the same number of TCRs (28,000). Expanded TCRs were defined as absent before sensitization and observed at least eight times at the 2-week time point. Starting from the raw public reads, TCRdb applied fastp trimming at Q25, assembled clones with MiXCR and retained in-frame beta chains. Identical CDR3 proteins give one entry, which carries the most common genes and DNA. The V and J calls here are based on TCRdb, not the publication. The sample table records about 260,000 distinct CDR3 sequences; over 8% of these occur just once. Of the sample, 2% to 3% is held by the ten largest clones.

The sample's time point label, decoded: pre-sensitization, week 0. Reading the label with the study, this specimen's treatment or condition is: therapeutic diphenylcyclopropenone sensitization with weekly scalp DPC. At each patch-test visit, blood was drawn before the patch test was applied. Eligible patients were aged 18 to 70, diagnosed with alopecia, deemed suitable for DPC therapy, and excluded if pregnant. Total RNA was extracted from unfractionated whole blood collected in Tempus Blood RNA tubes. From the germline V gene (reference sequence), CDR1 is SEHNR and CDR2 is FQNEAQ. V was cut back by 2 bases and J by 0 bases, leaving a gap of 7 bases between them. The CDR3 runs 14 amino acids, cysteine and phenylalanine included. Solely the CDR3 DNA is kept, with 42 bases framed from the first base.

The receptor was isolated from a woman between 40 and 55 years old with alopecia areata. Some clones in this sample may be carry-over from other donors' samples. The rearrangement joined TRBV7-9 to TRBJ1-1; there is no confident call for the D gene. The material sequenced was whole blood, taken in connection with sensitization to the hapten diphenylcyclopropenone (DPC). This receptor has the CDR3 CASSLSSLNTEAFF. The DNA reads TGTGCCAGCAGCTTAAGTAGTCTGAACACTGAAGCTTTCTTT.